Below, 14 T cell receptor beta chains from the same sample are listed, as sequenced in a study of cytomegalovirus exposure and HLA in healthy donors (dated by TCRdb to about 2017). The method was the immunoSEQ multiplex PCR assay. For the multiplex PCR, a mixture combining 60 forward primers for TCR Vbeta segments and 13 reverse primers for TCR Jbeta segments was used. TCRdb stores this immuneACCESS table with in-frame sequences only. Part of the clones is absent; in the studies checked, under half of the shortfall reflects unresolved V genes, and no reason is known for the rest. The sample data list some 90,000 clones, and about 81% of these were observed just once. Of the sample, approximately 1.4% falls within the top ten clones. Material for sequencing was PBMCs. These receptors came from a man between 35 and 55 years old in good health and CMV-seronegative.

This chain links TRBV28 with TRBJ1-2, with 7 bases fitting TRBD1. This CDR3 region has 13 residues. Losses at the gene ends were 8 bases for V and 8 bases for J; bases not matched to a gene: 11. Germline V gene sequence: CDR1 MDHEN, CDR2 SYDVKM. CDR3 region: CASSPGQSKGYTF. The CDR3 DNA reads TGTGCCAGCTCTCCGGGACAGTCAAAGGGCTACACCTTC.

This clone came up a few times. The J gene is TRBJ1-6, the V gene TRBV9; no firm D call. Trimming took off 2 bases at V and 0 bases at J, with 9 bases between the two ends. The CDR3 runs 16 residues. Germline V gene sequence: CDR1 SGDLS, CDR2 YYNGEE. The CDR3 loop reads CASSVGGRSYNSPLHF. In DNA, the CDR3 is TGTGCCAGCAGCGTTGGCGGCCGCTCCTATAATTCACCCCTCCACTTT.

CDR3 in DNA: TGTGCCAGCAGCTCAGTAGCCTCTGGGGCCTACCTTGAAGAGACCCAGTACTTC. It specifies CASSSVASGAYLEETQYF. The chain joins TRBV7-9 to TRBJ2-5; perhaps TRBD1 as D (5 bases). The CDR3 is made up of 18 amino acids. V lost 4 bases and J 3 bases, leaving 24 bases between the germline ends. Germline CDR1 reads SEHNR; CDR2 reads FQNEAQ (reference sequence).

The chain employs TRBV9 and TRBJ2-1; D call uncertain. The V end lost 0 bases, the J end lost 6 bases, and 4 bases lay between the germline ends. CDR1 SGDLS and CDR2 YYNGEE come from the germline V gene. The CDR3 length is 12 residues. The DNA for the CDR3 is TGTGCCAGCAGCGTAGGGCCCAATGAGCAGTTCTTC. As protein: CASSVGPNEQFF.

The chain employs TRBV5-8 and TRBJ1-2; 9 bases align to TRBD1. The CDR3 consists of 15 residues. Germline assignment: CDR1 SGHTS and CDR2 YDEGEE. V lost 4 bases, J lost 3 bases, and 7 bases stayed unmatched. CDR3 region: CASSSYRGQDYGYTF. The CDR3 nucleotides are TGTGCCAGCAGCAGCTACAGGGGGCAGGACTATGGCTACACCTTC. Supplemented by reference TRBV5-8 and TRBJ1-2, the full variable domain reads EAGVTQSPTHLIKTRGQQATLRCSPISGHTSVYWYQQALGLGLQFLLWYDEGEERNRGNFPPRFSGRQFPNYSSELNVNALELEDSALYLCASSSYRGQDYGYTFGSGTRLTVV.

The chain combines TRBV2 with TRBJ2-1; perhaps TRBD2 as D (6 bases). Germline assignment: CDR1 SNHLY and CDR2 FYNNEI. V lost 2 bases to trimming and J lost 0 bases, with 14 bases between them. The CDR3 spans 17 residues. The DNA of the CDR3 is TGTGCCAGCAGTGAACCGGGTGGAGGGAACTCCTACAATGAGCAGTTCTTC. Its protein is CASSEPGGGNSYNEQFF.

This clone was found once. This chain uses TRBV7-9 with TRBJ1-4; possibly TRBD1 for D (6 bases). Germline CDR1 is SEHNR and CDR2 is FQNEAQ (reference sequence). Trimming cost V 5 bases and J 6 bases, with 19 bases left between them. This CDR3 contains 16 residues. The CDR3 coding sequence is TGTGCCAGCAGCCACAGTGGATGGGGGCTGCATGAAAAACTGTTTTTT. The encoded protein is CASSHSGWGLHEKLFF.

The rearrangement links TRBV30 to TRBJ2-3, with TRBD1 matching 7 bases. V lost 3 bases, J lost 1 base, and 7 bases stayed unmatched. The CDR3 sequence is 15 residues long. Germline lookup yields CDR1 GTSNPN and CDR2 SVGIG (reference sequence). The CDR3 bases are TGTGCCTGGAGCTACAGGGGTCTAGGCACAGATACGCAGTATTTT. Encoded protein: CAWSYRGLGTDTQYF.

The chain carries TRBV11-3 and TRBJ2-2, with D possibly TRBD2 on 5 matching bases. Germline V CDR1 and CDR2: SGHNT, YENEEA. V gave up 3 bases and J gave up 6 bases, with 8 bases separating them. The CDR3 covers 13 residues. CDR3 nucleotides: TGTGCCAGCAGCTTCGAGGGTTCCGGGGAGCTGTTTTTT. It is translated as CASSFEGSGELFF.

The rearrangement uses TRBV5-6 and TRBJ2-7; a possible D gene is TRBD1 (6 bases). Germline loops: CDR1 SGHDT, CDR2 YYEEEE. This CDR3 is built from 15 residues. V lost 2 bases and J 3 bases, leaving 15 bases between the germline ends. CDR3 in amino acids: CASSFGQQSVYEQYF. CDR3 sequence (DNA): TGTGCCAGCAGCTTTGGACAGCAAAGTGTCTACGAGCAGTACTTC.

The chain recombines TRBV7-2 with TRBJ1-6, with D possibly matching TRBD1 (5 bases). This CDR3 is 16 amino acids long. The germline V gene encodes CDR1 SGHTA and CDR2 FQGNSA. The ends were cut back, 1 base at V and 14 bases at J, with 21 bases in the middle. CDR3 in amino acids: CASSLVSGRGMTALHF. Written as DNA, the CDR3 is TGTGCCAGCAGCTTAGTTAGCGGACGGGGGATGACGGCCCTCCACTTT.

This chain uses TRBV10-3 with TRBJ2-2; TRBD1 might be the D (6 bases). The CDR3 length is 14 residues. Trimming removed 8 bases at V and 3 bases at J, with 13 bases between. CDR1 and CDR2 from the germline V gene are ENHRY and SYGVKD. CDR3 residues: CAIGQGHHTGELFF. In DNA, the CDR3 is TGTGCCATCGGTCAGGGGCACCACACCGGGGAGCTGTTTTTT.

The chain carries TRBV25-1 and TRBJ1-1; 11 bases match TRBD1. Germline V lookup: CDR1 MGHDK, CDR2 SYGVNS. CDR3 length equals 16 residues. After removal of 3 bases from V and 6 bases from J, the junction contained 9 bases not matched to a gene. As DNA, the CDR3 is TGTGCCAGCAGTGACCCCGGGACAGGGGGTTTCGCTGAAGCTTTCTTT. Protein: CASSDPGTGGFAEAFF. The variable domain in full, completed from reference TRBV25-1 and TRBJ1-1, reads EADIYQTPRYLVIGTGKKITLECSQTMGHDKMYWYQQDPGMELHLIHYSYGVNSTEKGDLSSESTVSRIRTEHFPLTLESARPSHTSQYLCASSDPGTGGFAEAFFGQGTRLTVV.

The rearrangement uses TRBV9 and TRBJ1-2; D is unresolved. This CDR3 region has 15 residues. The V and J ends lost 1 base and 3 bases respectively, with 13 bases between them. The germline V gene encodes CDR1 SGDLS and CDR2 YYNGEE. The CDR3 loop is CASSVRPGKDYGYTF. The CDR3, as DNA: TGTGCCAGCAGCGTAAGGCCCGGGAAGGACTATGGCTACACCTTC.